Listed below are T cell receptor beta chains from one sample, sequenced in a study of T cells in Graves' hyperthyroidism and ophthalmopathy. TCRdb called the multiplex PCR reads again in MiXCR, with one record for every CDR3 protein. The table shows approximately 640,000 distinct CDR3 sequences, with 17% occurring only once. Input material: blood. The receptors come from a man aged 45-60 years with Graves' hyperthyroidism. Each CDR3 is given with its conserved first and last residue. Fields, in order: J gene, clone size, D gene, V gene, CDR3 protein, CDR3 DNA. D genes are given only for firm matches. Clone size is given for some rows only: seen once, a few or many times, or a class if the clone is expanded.

J gene: TRBJ2-7; clone size: many; D gene: .; V gene: TRBV2; CDR3 protein: CASSEVGIPYEQYF; CDR3 DNA: TGTGCCAGCAGTGAAGTAGGGATCCCCTACGAGCAGTACTTC
J gene: TRBJ1-6; clone size: few; D gene: .; V gene: TRBV25-1; CDR3 protein: CASRDPNSPLHF; CDR3 DNA: TGTGCCAGCCGGGACCCCAATTCACCCCTCCACTTT
J gene: TRBJ1-2; clone size: few; D gene: .; V gene: TRBV7-9; CDR3 protein: CASSLTQYGYTF; CDR3 DNA: TGTGCCAGCAGCTTGACCCAGTATGGCTACACCTTC
J gene: TRBJ2-3; clone size: once; D gene: TRBD2; V gene: TRBV29-1; CDR3 protein: CSVEWAGGGSDTQYF; CDR3 DNA: TGCAGCGTTGAATGGGCGGGAGGTGGTTCAGATACGCAGTATTTT
J gene: TRBJ1-5; clone size: .; D gene: .; V gene: TRBV7-2; CDR3 protein: CASSLASAYSNQPQHF; CDR3 DNA: TGTGCCAGCAGCTTAGCGTCTGCTTATAGCAATCAGCCCCAGCATTTT
J gene: TRBJ2-5; clone size: few; D gene: TRBD1; V gene: TRBV29-1; CDR3 protein: CSVEGTGNRETQYF; CDR3 DNA: TGCAGCGTGGAAGGGACAGGGAACAGGGAGACCCAGTACTTC
J gene: TRBJ2-1; clone size: .; D gene: TRBD2; V gene: TRBV12-3/TRBV12-4; CDR3 protein: CASRRTSGRASYNEQFF; CDR3 DNA: TGTGCCAGCAGACGGACTAGCGGGAGGGCTTCCTACAATGAGCAGTTCTTC
J gene: TRBJ1-4; clone size: few; D gene: .; V gene: TRBV27; CDR3 protein: CASSLYDPGTTTNEKLFF; CDR3 DNA: TGTGCCAGCAGTTTATACGACCCTGGGACAACAACTAATGAAAAACTGTTTTTT
J gene: TRBJ2-1; clone size: many; D gene: .; V gene: TRBV11-3; CDR3 protein: CASSSSREQFF; CDR3 DNA: TGTGCCAGCAGCTCCTCTAGGGAGCAGTTCTTC
J gene: TRBJ2-5; clone size: .; D gene: .; V gene: TRBV5-1; CDR3 protein: CASSLEERSQETQYF; CDR3 DNA: TGCGCCAGCAGCTTGGAGGAGCGCTCCCAAGAGACCCAGTACTTC
J gene: TRBJ2-1; clone size: .; D gene: TRBD2; V gene: TRBV7-2; CDR3 protein: CASSLMGLALYNEQFF; CDR3 DNA: TGTGCCAGCAGCTTAATGGGACTAGCCTTGTACAATGAGCAGTTCTTC
J gene: TRBJ1-4; clone size: many; D gene: .; V gene: TRBV27; CDR3 protein: CASSFIGGSEKLFF; CDR3 DNA: TGTGCCAGCAGTTTTATAGGGGGTAGCGAAAAACTGTTTTTT
J gene: TRBJ2-6; clone size: few; D gene: .; V gene: TRBV19; CDR3 protein: CASSQEGPGANVLTF; CDR3 DNA: TGTGCCAGTAGTCAAGAAGGGCCTGGGGCCAACGTCCTGACTTTC
J gene: TRBJ2-5; clone size: many; D gene: TRBD1; V gene: TRBV20-1; CDR3 protein: CSASLDRLGETQYF; CDR3 DNA: TGCAGTGCTTCTTTGGACAGGTTGGGGGAGACCCAGTACTTC
J gene: TRBJ1-1; clone size: many; D gene: TRBD1; V gene: TRBV19; CDR3 protein: CASSIARDRGSRTEAFF; CDR3 DNA: TGTGCCAGTAGTATAGCTCGCGACAGGGGAAGTAGGACTGAAGCTTTCTTT
J gene: TRBJ2-1; clone size: many; D gene: .; V gene: TRBV7-3; CDR3 protein: CASSLSYYNEQFF; CDR3 DNA: TGTGCCAGCAGCTTAAGTTACTACAATGAGCAGTTCTTC
J gene: TRBJ2-7; clone size: once; D gene: .; V gene: TRBV6-2/TRBV6-3; CDR3 protein: CASSDQTYEQYF; CDR3 DNA: TGTGCCAGCAGTGACCAAACCTACGAGCAGTACTTC
J gene: TRBJ1-5; clone size: few; D gene: TRBD1; V gene: TRBV3-1; CDR3 protein: CATGTVDQPQHF; CDR3 DNA: TGTGCCACTGGGACAGTAGATCAGCCCCAGCATTTT
J gene: TRBJ2-3; clone size: few; D gene: TRBD2; V gene: TRBV29-1; CDR3 protein: CSVEGQLAGADPQYF; CDR3 DNA: TGCAGCGTTGAAGGGCAACTAGCGGGAGCAGATCCGCAGTATTTT
J gene: TRBJ2-5; clone size: .; D gene: .; V gene: TRBV9; CDR3 protein: CASSVSTGGGQETQYF; CDR3 DNA: TGTGCCAGCAGCGTGAGCACAGGGGGGGGACAAGAGACCCAGTACTTC
J gene: TRBJ2-2; clone size: many; D gene: .; V gene: TRBV12-3/TRBV12-4; CDR3 protein: CASLAANTGELFF; CDR3 DNA: TGTGCCAGCCTCGCGGCGAACACCGGGGAGCTGTTTTTT
J gene: TRBJ2-3; clone size: many; D gene: .; V gene: TRBV27; CDR3 protein: CASSLGGGRGSTDTQYF; CDR3 DNA: TGTGCCAGCAGTTTAGGGGGCGGGCGGGGGAGCACAGATACGCAGTATTTT
J gene: TRBJ2-6; clone size: many; D gene: .; V gene: TRBV10-2; CDR3 protein: CASSWVVAGANVLTF; CDR3 DNA: TGCGCCAGCAGTTGGGTCGTCGCTGGGGCCAACGTCCTGACTTTC
J gene: TRBJ2-5; clone size: .; D gene: .; V gene: TRBV4-1; CDR3 protein: CASSQVSAVNHGETQYF; CDR3 DNA: TGCGCCAGCAGCCAAGTCAGCGCGGTGAACCACGGAGAGACCCAGTACTTC
J gene: TRBJ2-3; clone size: .; D gene: TRBD2; V gene: TRBV11-2; CDR3 protein: CASSFGLAEASTDTQYF; CDR3 DNA: TGTGCCAGCAGCTTCGGACTAGCCGAAGCTAGCACAGATACGCAGTATTTT
J gene: TRBJ2-1; clone size: few; D gene: .; V gene: TRBV10-3; CDR3 protein: CAIRSDTYEQFF; CDR3 DNA: TGTGCCATCAGATCGGACACCTATGAGCAGTTCTTC
J gene: TRBJ2-1; clone size: .; D gene: .; V gene: TRBV12-3/TRBV12-4; CDR3 protein: CASSQEARVGQFF; CDR3 DNA: TGTGCCAGCAGTCAAGAGGCCAGGGTCGGACAGTTCTTC
J gene: TRBJ2-1; clone size: .; D gene: TRBD2; V gene: TRBV6-2/TRBV6-3; CDR3 protein: CASSPQGTSGTNEQFF; CDR3 DNA: TGTGCCAGCAGTCCACAGGGGACTAGCGGGACCAATGAGCAGTTCTTC
J gene: TRBJ2-1; clone size: few; D gene: TRBD1; V gene: TRBV7-2; CDR3 protein: CASSPQGVEQFF; CDR3 DNA: TGTGCCAGCAGCCCTCAGGGGGTTGAGCAGTTCTTC
J gene: TRBJ2-7; clone size: .; D gene: TRBD2; V gene: TRBV28; CDR3 protein: CASSRLAGVLNEQYF; CDR3 DNA: TGTGCCAGCAGTCGGCTAGCGGGAGTCCTCAACGAGCAGTACTTC
J gene: TRBJ2-3; clone size: few; D gene: TRBD2; V gene: TRBV18; CDR3 protein: CASSPLAGTSTDTQYF; CDR3 DNA: TGTGCCAGCTCACCCTTAGCGGGGACTAGCACAGATACGCAGTATTTT
J gene: TRBJ2-5; clone size: .; D gene: .; V gene: TRBV19; CDR3 protein: CASSPASTAGRTQYF; CDR3 DNA: TGTGCCAGTAGTCCAGCTTCCACAGCGGGCAGAACCCAGTACTTC
J gene: TRBJ2-5; clone size: .; D gene: TRBD2; V gene: TRBV19; CDR3 protein: CASSIDLPGLWTSGRAGEETQYF; CDR3 DNA: TGTGCCAGTAGTATAGATCTTCCGGGTCTATGGACTAGCGGGAGGGCCGGCGAAGAGACCCAGTACTTC
J gene: TRBJ2-5; clone size: few; D gene: TRBD2; V gene: TRBV3-1; CDR3 protein: CASSQETLAGFQETQYF; CDR3 DNA: TGTGCCAGCAGCCAAGAGACACTAGCGGGATTCCAAGAGACCCAGTACTTC
J gene: TRBJ1-4; clone size: .; D gene: .; V gene: TRBV7-9; CDR3 protein: CASSLGQWSQKLFF; CDR3 DNA: TGTGCCAGCAGCTTAGGACAGTGGAGCCAAAAACTGTTTTTT
J gene: TRBJ1-1; clone size: .; D gene: .; V gene: TRBV5-1; CDR3 protein: CASSLGTRMNTEAFF; CDR3 DNA: TGCGCCAGCAGCTTGGGGACACGCATGAACACTGAAGCTTTCTTT
J gene: TRBJ2-4; clone size: few; D gene: TRBD2; V gene: TRBV7-2; CDR3 protein: CASSLGLAGGQGNIQYF; CDR3 DNA: TGTGCCAGCAGCCTGGGACTAGCGGGAGGGCAAGGAAACATTCAGTACTTC
J gene: TRBJ2-6; clone size: few; D gene: TRBD1; V gene: TRBV13; CDR3 protein: CASSRADRGMVGANVLTF; CDR3 DNA: TGTGCCAGCAGCCGGGCCGACAGGGGGATGGTTGGGGCCAACGTCCTGACTTTC
J gene: TRBJ2-1; clone size: .; D gene: .; V gene: TRBV5-1; CDR3 protein: CASSLGPGTPNEQFF; CDR3 DNA: TGCGCCAGCAGCTTGGGGCCAGGGACTCCGAATGAGCAGTTCTTC
J gene: TRBJ1-1; clone size: few; D gene: .; V gene: TRBV20-1; CDR3 protein: CSASDLTLNTEAFF; CDR3 DNA: TGCAGTGCTAGCGACCTTACATTGAACACTGAAGCTTTCTTT
J gene: TRBJ2-3; clone size: .; D gene: TRBD2; V gene: TRBV19; CDR3 protein: CASSETSGSSDTQYF; CDR3 DNA: TGTGCCAGTAGTGAGACTAGCGGGAGTTCAGATACGCAGTATTTT
J gene: TRBJ2-3; clone size: .; D gene: .; V gene: TRBV30; CDR3 protein: CAWSLRGRRGTDTQYF; CDR3 DNA: TGTGCCTGGAGTTTGAGGGGGCGACGGGGGACAGATACGCAGTATTTT
J gene: TRBJ1-4; clone size: .; D gene: .; V gene: TRBV7-2; CDR3 protein: CASSPTGVGGEKLFF; CDR3 DNA: TGTGCCAGCAGTCCAACCGGGGTCGGAGGGGAAAAACTGTTTTTT
J gene: TRBJ2-1; clone size: few; D gene: .; V gene: TRBV11-1; CDR3 protein: CASSLGYGGGTNEQFF; CDR3 DNA: TGTGCCAGCAGCTTAGGGTACGGGGGCGGTACAAATGAGCAGTTCTTC
J gene: TRBJ2-1; clone size: many; D gene: TRBD2; V gene: TRBV14; CDR3 protein: CASSPEVVASGNEQFF; CDR3 DNA: TGTGCCAGCAGCCCCGAGGTCGTGGCTAGCGGGAATGAGCAGTTCTTC
J gene: TRBJ2-5; clone size: .; D gene: .; V gene: TRBV30; CDR3 protein: CAWSKAVDATQYF; CDR3 DNA: TGTGCCTGGAGTAAAGCAGTGGACGCGACCCAGTACTTC
J gene: TRBJ2-7; clone size: .; D gene: .; V gene: TRBV27; CDR3 protein: CASSFGAGLSYEQYF; CDR3 DNA: TGTGCCAGCAGTTTTGGGGCAGGTCTCTCCTACGAGCAGTACTTC
J gene: TRBJ1-2; clone size: many; D gene: .; V gene: TRBV28; CDR3 protein: CASSPSDTNYGYTF; CDR3 DNA: TGTGCCAGCAGTCCCTCCGACACAAACTATGGCTACACCTTC
J gene: TRBJ1-4; clone size: few; D gene: TRBD1; V gene: TRBV7-9; CDR3 protein: CASSLSNRGDEKLFF; CDR3 DNA: TGTGCCAGCAGCTTATCGAACAGGGGGGATGAAAAACTGTTTTTT